Sequencing of this TCR beta chain was carried out in a study of blood T cell repertoires in COVID-19. Whole-study context: Sites in the United States, Italy and Spain provided acute and convalescent COVID-19 samples. T cells, B-cell-depleted T cells, or PBMCs provided the cDNA or gDNA that served as material.

Original processing notes: Estimation of nucleated cell counts was performed using reference gene primer amplification. Some clones are missing from TCRdb's copy, which holds only in-frame ones; the method was immunoSEQ multiplex PCR. V and J calls and clone size come straight from that table; D and trimming were deduced from the DNA. The data hold some 150,000 clones, with approximately 83% observed a single time. Germline CDR1 reads LNHDA; CDR2 reads SQIVND (reference sequence). Trimming cost V 6 bases and J 5 bases; bases outside gene matches: 9. This CDR3 comprises 14 residues. The J gene is TRBJ2-7, the V gene TRBV19, with 8 bases fitting TRBD1. Sample: peripheral blood. The receptor was derived from a human donor in a cohort sampled during active COVID-19. Here the CDR3 reads CASSPGQETNEQYF. In DNA form, the CDR3 reads TGTGCCAGTAGCCCGGGACAGGAGACCAACGAGCAGTACTTC.